This T cell receptor beta chain was sequenced during a study of blood T cell repertoires in COVID-19. Study-level background: Sites in the United States, Italy and Spain provided acute and convalescent COVID-19 samples.

Clinical histories supplied by participants themselves formed the basis of cohort assignment. All recovered Cohort 3 donors got two negative PCRs, got clearance, or saw symptom resolution. The protocol was immunoSEQ multiplex PCR, while the TCRdb copy is restricted to in-frame clones and leaves out a portion. The profile covers roughly 190,000 clones, with roughly 90% appearing a single time and around 0.77% taken by the ten largest. The germline V gene has CDR1 SEHNR and CDR2 FQNEAQ (reference sequence). CDR3 length: 16 amino acids. V was cut by 1 base and J by 5 bases, with 15 bases left in between.

Sequenced material: PBMCs or T cells enriched from blood (not recorded which). The rearrangement uses TRBV7-9 and TRBJ2-1; a possible D gene is TRBD2 (6 bases). The sequence was collected from a woman aged 18-29 years who had recovered from COVID-19. In DNA form, the CDR3 reads TGTGCCAGCAGCTTAGTCACCGGTGCGGGAAACAATGAGCAGTTCTTC. Translation gives CASSLVTGAGNNEQFF.